Listed below are T cell receptor beta chains from one sample, sequenced in a study of T cell changes during pregnancy in multiple sclerosis. Assay used: immunoSEQ multiplex PCR; TCRdb lists only in-frame clones, some missing. Seen here are more than 35,000 clones, approximately 90% observed once, and the top ten hold about 5.4%. The sequences come from CD8+ T cells from peripheral blood mononuclear cells, collected after pregnancy. Receptors originate from a female donor in good health, enrolled as a control in a pregnancy study. The CDR3 runs from the conserved cysteine through the conserved F or W. The D gene is left open where the match is weak. Rows give clone size only sometimes, using once, few, many, or a class for an expanded clone.

J gene	D gene	clone size	V gene	CDR3 DNA	CDR3 protein
TRBJ1-2	.	few	TRBV6-6	TGTGCCAGCAGGTCCGGTGGCTACACCTTC	CASRSGGYTF
TRBJ2-7	TRBD1	.	TRBV5-5	TGTGCCAGCAGCTTGGACGCAGGGGGTTCCTACGAGCAGTACTTC	CASSLDAGGSYEQYF
TRBJ1-1	.	.	TRBV9	TGTGCCAGCAGCGGGGGCTCGAACACTGAAGCTTTCTTT	CASSGGSNTEAFF
TRBJ1-5	.	.	TRBV13	TGTGCCAGCAGCTCCCGCCCGGACAAAAATCAGCCCCAGCATTTT	CASSSRPDKNQPQHF
TRBJ2-7	.	.	TRBV4-3	TGCGCCAGCAGCCAAGGAAAGGCCAGCGACTACGAGCAGTACTTC	CASSQGKASDYEQYF
TRBJ2-7	TRBD1	.	TRBV6-1	TGTGCCAGCAGTCCACAGGGGGCGGACTACGAGCAGTACTTC	CASSPQGADYEQYF
TRBJ2-3	TRBD2	.	TRBV5-1	TGCGCCAGCAGCTTCATAGCGGGGGAAGCAGATACGCAGTATTTT	CASSFIAGEADTQYF
TRBJ2-2	.	once	TRBV7-8	TGTGCCAGCAGCTTAGCCCCGCAGGTTTCCGACACCGGGGAGCTGTTTTTT	CASSLAPQVSDTGELFF
TRBJ1-1	TRBD1	once	TRBV5-4	TGTGCCAGCAGTCCCGGGACAGGGGGTATTGGCACTGAAGCTTTCTTT	CASSPGTGGIGTEAFF
TRBJ1-2	.	.	TRBV5-1	TGCGCCAGCAGCTTGGCTCCTTTGACTGATTCCTATGGCTACACCTTC	CASSLAPLTDSYGYTF
TRBJ1-2	.	.	TRBV4-3	TGCGCCAGCAGCCAAGAAGGCGTAGGGGGAGACTATGGCTACACCTTC	CASSQEGVGGDYGYTF
TRBJ1-1	TRBD1	.	TRBV5-4	TGTGCCAGCAGCTTGGAGTGGACAGGGAGTAAAAACACTGAAGCTTTCTTT	CASSLEWTGSKNTEAFF
TRBJ1-1	.	once	TRBV7-9	TGTGCCAGCAGCTTAGTGGACAGCGAAATTTACACTGAAGCTTTCTTT	CASSLVDSEIYTEAFF
TRBJ2-3	.	.	TRBV11-2	TGTGCCAGCAGCCCCGGACAGACTAGCCCCGAGGAGGCAGATACGCAGTATTTT	CASSPGQTSPEEADTQYF
TRBJ2-7	.	.	TRBV11-2	TGTGCCAGCAGCTTAGGCCCAGCCTACGAGCAGTACTTC	CASSLGPAYEQYF
TRBJ2-7	TRBD2	.	TRBV4-3	TGCGCCAGCAGCCAAGCCAGGGACTACTCCTACGAGCAGTACTTC	CASSQARDYSYEQYF
TRBJ1-2	.	.	TRBV30	TGTGCCTGGATTCCGGGGGGGGGTCGATGCTGGGTCTTCTCCTATCGCATCTATGGCTACACCTTC	CAWIPGGGRCWVFSYRIYGYTF
TRBJ1-1	.	.	TRBV27	TGTGCCAGCAGCGCCACGGGGGGCACTGAAGCTTTCTTT	CASSATGGTEAFF
TRBJ1-2	.	.	TRBV7-9	TGTGCCAGCAGCTTCCCCAGCAATCTCGGAGGAGGCTACACCTTC	CASSFPSNLGGGYTF
TRBJ2-5	TRBD2	.	TRBV28	TGTGCCAGCAGTTTTAGCGGGGGGACCCGGGAGACCCAGTACTTC	CASSFSGGTRETQYF